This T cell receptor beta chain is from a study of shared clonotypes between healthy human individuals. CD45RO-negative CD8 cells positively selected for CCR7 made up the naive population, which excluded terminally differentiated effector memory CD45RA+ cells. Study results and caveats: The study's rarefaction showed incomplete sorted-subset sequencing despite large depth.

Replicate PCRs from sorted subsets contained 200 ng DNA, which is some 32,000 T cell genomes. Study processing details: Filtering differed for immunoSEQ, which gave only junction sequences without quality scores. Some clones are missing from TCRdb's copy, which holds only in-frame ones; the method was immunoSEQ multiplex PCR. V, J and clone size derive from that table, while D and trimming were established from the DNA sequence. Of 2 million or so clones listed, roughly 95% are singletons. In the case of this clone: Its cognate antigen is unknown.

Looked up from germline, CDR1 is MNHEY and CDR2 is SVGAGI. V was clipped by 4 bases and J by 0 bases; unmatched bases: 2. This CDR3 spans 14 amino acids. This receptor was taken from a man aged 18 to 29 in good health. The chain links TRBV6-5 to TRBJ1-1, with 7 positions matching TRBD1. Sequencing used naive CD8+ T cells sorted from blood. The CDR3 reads CASSWDRMNTEAFF. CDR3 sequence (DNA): TGTGCCAGCAGTTGGGACAGAATGAACACTGAAGCTTTCTTT.